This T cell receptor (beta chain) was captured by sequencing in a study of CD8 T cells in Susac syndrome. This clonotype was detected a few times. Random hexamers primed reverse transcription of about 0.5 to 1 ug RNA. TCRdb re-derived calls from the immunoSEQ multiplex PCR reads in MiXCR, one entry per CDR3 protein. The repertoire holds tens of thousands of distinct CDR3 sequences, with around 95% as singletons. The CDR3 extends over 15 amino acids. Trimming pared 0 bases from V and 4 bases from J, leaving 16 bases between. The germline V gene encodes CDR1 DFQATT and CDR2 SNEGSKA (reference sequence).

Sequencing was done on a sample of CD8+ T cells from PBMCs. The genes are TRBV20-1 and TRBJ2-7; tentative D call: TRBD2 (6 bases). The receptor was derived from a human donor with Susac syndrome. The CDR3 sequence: CSARETTEGVYEQYF. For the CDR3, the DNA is TGCAGTGCTAGAGAGACGACGGAGGGAGTGTACGAGCAGTACTTC.